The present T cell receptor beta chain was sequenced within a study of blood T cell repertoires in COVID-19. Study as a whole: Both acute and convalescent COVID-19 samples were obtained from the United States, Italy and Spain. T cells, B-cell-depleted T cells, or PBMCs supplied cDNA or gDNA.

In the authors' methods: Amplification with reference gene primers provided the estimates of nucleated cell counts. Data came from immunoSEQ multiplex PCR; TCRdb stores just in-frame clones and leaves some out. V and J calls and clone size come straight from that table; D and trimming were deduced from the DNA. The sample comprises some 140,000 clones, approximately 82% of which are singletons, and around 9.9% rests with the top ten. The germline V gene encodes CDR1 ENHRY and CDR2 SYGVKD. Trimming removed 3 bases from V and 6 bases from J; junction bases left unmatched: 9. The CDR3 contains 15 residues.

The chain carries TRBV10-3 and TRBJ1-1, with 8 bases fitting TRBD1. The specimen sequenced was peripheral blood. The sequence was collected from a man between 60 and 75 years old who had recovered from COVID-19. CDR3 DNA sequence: TGTGCCATCAGTGACCAGGACAGGGCGGGGGCTGAAGCTTTCTTT. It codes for CAISDQDRAGAEAFF.